Sequencing of this T cell receptor (beta chain) was carried out in a study of breast tumors, draining lymph nodes, adjacent tissues. Germline assignment: CDR1 MGHRA and CDR2 YSYEKL. The CDR3 has 19 amino acids. After removal of 0 bases from V and 0 bases from J, the junction contained 7 bases not matched to a gene. Each CDR3 protein is one row after TCRdb ran MiXCR on the multiplex PCR reads. The sample yields about 32,000 distinct CDR3 sequences, approximately 37% seen once. This clonotype was picked up many times. Its target is unknown. Whole-study findings and limits: Luminal-like breast cancer showed significantly greater tumor-nontumor repertoire similarity than basal-like breast cancer did. The data were judged consistent with most tumor T cells coming from lymph node and expanding in tumor. Data only fit, rather than demonstrated, lymph node origin of most tumor T cells. Tumor TCR diversity was below lymph nodes but above nontumor tissue.

This chain connects TRBV4-1 to TRBJ2-6, with TRBD1 matching over 8 bases. The specimen was breast tumor tissue. The source is a female donor with breast cancer. Some clones in this sample may be carry-over from other donors' samples. Here the CDR3 reads CASSQDSDRARSGANVLTF. In DNA form, the CDR3 reads TGCGCCAGCAGCCAAGATTCGGACAGGGCCCGCTCTGGGGCCAACGTCCTGACTTTC.